This T cell receptor (beta chain) was found in a study of T cell responses to AZD1222 COVID-19 vaccine. Second-dose intervals of approximately 4 or approximately 12 weeks were pooled. V was clipped by 2 bases and J by 9 bases, with 10 bases between them. CDR3 length equals 12 residues. Clones were sequenced by immunoSEQ multiplex PCR, and TCRdb holds only the in-frame ones, with some missing. This table has roughly 50,000 clones, more than 80% appearing once. The chain recombines TRBV12-3 or TRBV12-4 with TRBJ1-1; D may be TRBD1 (6 bases). Source: peripheral blood, taken 28 days after the second AZD1222 dose. The clonotype was recovered from an adult who received the AZD1222 COVID-19 vaccine. The CDR3 region is CASSLYGQKAFF. DNA for the CDR3: TGTGCCAGCAGTTTATACGGACAGAAAGCTTTCTTT.